The clone carrying this T cell receptor (beta chain) was counted many times. Its antigen is undetermined. This entry belongs to a study of response to subunit inactivated influenza vaccine. Study-wide points: The authors offered the suggestion that each seasonal influenza vaccination recruits few new T cells.

TCRdb reprocessed the RT-PCR reads via MiXCR and lists one record per CDR3 protein. The repertoire consists of under 850,000 distinct CDR3 sequences, with approximately 18% occurring once and the leading ten covering roughly a tenth. V was clipped by 6 bases and J by 7 bases, with 18 bases between them. This CDR3 contains 15 residues. Germline CDR1 MGHRA, CDR2 YSYEKL. The chain employs TRBV4-1 and TRBJ1-4, with D possibly matching TRBD1 (5 bases). The sample was PBMCs from blood, taken around 5 days after vaccination. This receptor was taken from a man in his fifties or sixties who received an inactivated influenza vaccine. CDR3 DNA: TGCGCCAGCAGACCTGTCTACCCTGACAGTGAAAAACTGTTTTTT. Protein: CASRPVYPDSEKLFF.